This T cell receptor (beta chain) derives from a study of vaccination and CD4 T cells after COVID-19. Treatment given: roughly 11-day PBMC culture with coronavirus spike peptide pools or control peptides (ViraFEST assay). It was with about 10 IU/ml IL-2 and approximately 10 ug/ml peptide pools that 1.5 million to 2.5 million PBMCs per well were cultured. This clonotype turned up a few times. Antigen: not known. The Oncomine TCR Beta short-read assay sequenced DNA from cultured CD4+ T cells. MiXCR, run by TCRdb on the PCR reads, gives a single entry per CDR3 protein. The sample has under 15,000 distinct CDR3 sequences, around half seen once. V shed 5 bases, J shed 0 bases, and the junction held 3 bases outside the gene matches. The CDR3 totals 14 residues.

The sequenced sample consisted of CD4+ T cells from blood, cultured in vitro. V is TRBV12-3 or TRBV12-4 and J is TRBJ1-1; 7 bases are shared with TRBD1. The source is a human donor who had recovered from COVID-19. The CDR3 coding sequence is TGTGCCAGCAGTAACAGGGGACTGAACACTGAAGCTTTCTTT. Translation: CASSNRGLNTEAFF.